Below, 25 T cell receptor beta chains from the same sample are listed, as sequenced in a study of T cells in Graves' hyperthyroidism and ophthalmopathy. TCR beta CDR3 regions were amplified from RNA. The HTBI primer set drove a first-round RT-PCR of the TCR CDR3. In TCRdb, the multiplex PCR reads were re-called with MiXCR into one record per CDR3 protein. The sample has 250,000 to 300,000 distinct CDR3 sequences, approximately 12% seen once. The sequencing input was blood. The origin of the receptors is a woman aged 25-40 years with Graves' hyperthyroidism that later progressed to Graves' ophthalmopathy.

The V call is TRBV6-1, the J call TRBJ2-1; either TRBD1 or TRBD2 may supply D (5 bases each). Germline V gives CDR1 MNHNS, CDR2 SASEGT. The CDR3 sequence is 13 residues long. V lost 5 bases to trimming and J lost 9 bases, with 14 bases between them. The CDR3 region has the DNA TGTGCCAGCAGTCCCGAGGGTCAGGGTGAGCAGTTCTTC. Its translation is CASSPEGQGEQFF.

In this sample, this clonotype turned up many times. V is TRBV29-1 and J is TRBJ1-3; 7 bases are shared with TRBD1. CDR3 length: 14 amino acids. The trim removed 4 bases at V and 2 bases at J, leaving 5 bases unmatched. CDR1 SQVTM and CDR2 ANQGSEA come from the germline V gene. In DNA form, the CDR3 reads TGCAGCGTTGGACAGGGTTTGGCTGGAAACACCATATATTTT. Its protein product is CSVGQGLAGNTIYF.

This clonotype has a handful of counts. This sequence may be a read error, since a much larger clone differs from it by one base. This CDR3 is missing its conserved last phenylalanine or tryptophan, likely due to a read error. The chain joins TRBV11-1 to TRBJ1-1, with D unresolved. Germline V gives CDR1 SGHAT, CDR2 FQDESV (reference sequence). The CDR3 extends over 12 amino acids. V was shortened by 1 base and J by 6 bases, with 6 bases between the two germline ends. This CDR3 reads CASSLDGAEAFL. The CDR3 nucleotides are TGTGCCAGCAGCTTAGATGGGGCTGAAGCTTTCCTT.

The V gene is TRBV24-1, the J gene TRBJ2-1; TRBD2 matches 7 bases. The CDR3 sequence is 14 residues long. CDR1 and CDR2 (germline): KGHDR, SFDVKD. Germline trimming cut 0 bases from V and 8 bases from J; bases unmatched to any gene: 3. The CDR3 region has the DNA TGTGCCACCAGTGATTTGGCGGGAGAATATGAGCAGTTCTTC. This sequence encodes CATSDLAGEYEQFF.

This clonotype appeared a few times. The chain has TRBV7-2 and TRBJ2-1, with 11 nucleotides matching TRBD2. With 3 bases clipped from V and 6 bases from J, the junction kept 10 bases outside the gene matches. The CDR3 spans 17 residues. Per the germline V gene, CDR1 is SGHTA and CDR2 is FQGNSA. The CDR3 DNA sequence: TGTGCCAGCAGCTTGAGGGCTAGCGGGAGGCCCAGCAATGAGCAGTTCTTC. As protein: CASSLRASGRPSNEQFF.

The J gene is TRBJ2-3, the V gene TRBV9; unclear D gene. The CDR3 is made up of 13 amino acids. Germline CDR1 and CDR2: SGDLS and YYNGEE. V gave up 0 bases and J gave up 2 bases, with 4 bases separating them. CDR3 region: CASSVVITDTQYF. The CDR3 nucleotides read TGTGCCAGCAGCGTAGTGATCACAGATACGCAGTATTTT.

This clonotype was seen many times. The J gene is TRBJ2-7, the V gene TRBV9; D is possibly TRBD2 (7 bases). CDR1 and CDR2 from the germline V gene are SGDLS and YYNGEE. This CDR3 is 15 amino acids long. V was trimmed by 0 bases and J by 4 bases, leaving 14 bases between them. CDR3 sequence reads: CASSVARGEGYEQYF. CDR3 in DNA: TGTGCCAGCAGCGTAGCTAGGGGGGAGGGGTACGAGCAGTACTTC. Using reference TRBV9 and TRBJ2-7 for the parts outside the CDR3, the full variable domain is DSGVTQTPKHLITATGQRVTLRCSPRSGDLSVYWYQQSLDQGLQFLIQYYNGEERAKGNILERFSAQQFPDLHSELNLSSLELGDSALYFCASSVARGEGYEQYFGPGTRLTVT.

This clonotype has a count of ten or more. The CDR3 DNA reads TGTGCCAGCAGTTCCTTGACAGGGAAAACCTACGAGCAGTACTTC. Protein sequence: CASSSLTGKTYEQYF. The chain recombines TRBV6-1 with TRBJ2-7; 7 nucleotides agree with TRBD1. The trim removed 5 bases at V and 2 bases at J, leaving 9 bases unmatched. There are 15 residues in the CDR3. Germline assignment: CDR1 MNHNS and CDR2 SASEGT.

This clonotype has only a few counts. The chain has TRBV4-1 and TRBJ2-2; 12 bases are shared with TRBD2. This CDR3 region has 18 residues. Losses at the gene ends were 1 base for V and 6 bases for J; bases not matched to a gene: 9. Germline V lookup: CDR1 MGHRA, CDR2 YSYEKL. The DNA of the CDR3 is TGCGCCAGCAGCCAAGGTGGACTAGCGGGACTTTTTCCCGGGGAGCTGTTTTTT. Protein product: CASSQGGLAGLFPGELFF.

This clonotype was found many times. The rearrangement links TRBV6-5 to TRBJ2-1; no firm D call. There are 16 residues in the CDR3. Trimming cost V 2 bases and J 2 bases, with 13 bases left between them. Germline-derived CDR1 and CDR2 are MNHEY and SVGAGI. The CDR3 loop reads CASSYGHSATYNEQFF. The CDR3 region has the DNA TGTGCCAGCAGTTACGGGCACAGTGCTACCTACAATGAGCAGTTCTTC.

This clonotype came up many times. The gene calls are TRBV5-1 and TRBJ2-5; perhaps TRBD2 as D (9 bases). This CDR3 region has 17 residues. V lost 6 bases and J 5 bases, leaving 26 bases between the germline ends. Germline CDR1 SGHRS, CDR2 YFSETQ. The CDR3 region has the DNA TGCGCCAGCACCTACAGGGGGACTAGCAGCGTTTGGGAGACCCAGTACTTC. Residues: CASTYRGTSSVWETQYF.

The table lists this clonotype with many counts. The chain is built from TRBV20-1 and TRBJ2-1; 11 bases line up with TRBD2. Germline V lookup: CDR1 DFQATT, CDR2 SNEGSKA (reference sequence). The ends lost 0 bases at V and 7 bases at J; junction bases unmatched: 8. The CDR3 covers 16 residues. CDR3 sequence (DNA): TGCAGTGCTAGAGAGGCTAGCGGGAGGCCAGGGAATGAGCAGTTCTTC. It yields the protein CSAREASGRPGNEQFF.

This clonotype occurred many times. This chain joins TRBV2 and TRBJ2-1; 8 bases map to TRBD1. With V trimmed by 7 bases and J by 5 bases, 4 bases remained unmatched. The CDR3 has 13 amino acids. Looked up from germline, CDR1 is SNHLY and CDR2 is FYNNEI. The DNA for the CDR3 is TGTGCCAGCAATGACAGGGGCAACAATGAGCAGTTCTTC. This encodes CASNDRGNNEQFF.

There are many counts of this clonotype. The chain combines TRBV29-1 with TRBJ1-2, with D possibly matching TRBD1 (6 bases). CDR1 and CDR2 (germline): SQVTM, ANQGSEA. CDR3 size: 12 residues. Trimming shortened V by 1 base and J by 7 bases, and 10 bases separated the two germline ends. The CDR3 loop is CSVEGGRGGYTF. In DNA form, the CDR3 reads TGCAGCGTTGAAGGGGGGCGAGGTGGCTACACCTTC. Full variable domain (rest looked up from reference TRBV29-1 and TRBJ1-2): SAVISQKPSRDICQRGTSLTIQCQVDSQVTMMFWYRQQPGQSLTLIATANQGSEATYESGFVIDKFPISRPNLTFSTLTVSNMSPEDSSIYLCSVEGGRGGYTFGSGTRLTVV.

The chain uses TRBV28 and TRBJ1-5, with a weak D call TRBD1 (5 bases). With 6 bases removed from V and 3 bases from J, the gap between germline ends came to 9 bases. The germline gives CDR1 MDHEN, CDR2 SYDVKM. The CDR3 consists of 13 residues. CDR3 sequence: CASSRQNNQPQHF. As DNA, the CDR3 is TGTGCCAGCAGCAGACAGAACAATCAGCCCCAGCATTTT.

This clonotype was seen many times. V usage is TRBV27 and J usage is TRBJ2-7, with a tentative D call TRBD2 (6 bases). This CDR3 is 16 amino acids long. Looked up from germline, CDR1 is MNHEY and CDR2 is SMNVEV (reference sequence). Deletions cut 5 bases from V and 4 bases from J, with 21 bases between. This CDR3 is CASSPSSGVHTYEQYF. The CDR3 region has the DNA TGTGCCAGCAGTCCCTCCTCGGGGGTGCATACTTACGAGCAGTACTTC.

This clonotype was picked up many times. This sequence joins TRBV6-6 and TRBJ2-7; D may correspond to TRBD1 or TRBD2 (5 bases each). The CDR3 extends over 15 amino acids. The germline V gene has CDR1 MNHNY and CDR2 SVGAGI (reference sequence). V was clipped by 0 bases and J by 0 bases, with 9 bases between them. This CDR3 reads CASSYSAGSSYEQYF. CDR3 in DNA: TGTGCCAGCAGTTACTCCGCAGGGAGCTCCTACGAGCAGTACTTC.

This clonotype was seen more than once but under ten times. The CDR3 DNA sequence: TGCGCCAGCAGTCGGGCGCGGAGGGACAGCGTAAACACCGGGGAGCTGTTTTTT. This codes for CASSRARRDSVNTGELFF. This chain connects TRBV4-3 to TRBJ2-2; D is perhaps TRBD1 (7 bases). This CDR3 has 18 amino acids. V was cut by 6 bases and J by 2 bases, with 22 bases left in between. The germline gives CDR1 LGHNA, CDR2 YSLEER.

This clonotype was picked up many times. The chain combines TRBV6-5 with TRBJ1-1; D remains ambiguous. With 3 bases removed from V and 8 bases from J, the gap between germline ends came to 13 bases. Germline CDR1 is MNHEY and CDR2 is SVGAGI. This CDR3 is built from 13 residues. The CDR3 spells CASSYSTRVEAFF. The DNA of the CDR3 is TGTGCCAGCAGTTATTCGACTAGGGTAGAAGCTTTCTTT.

This clonotype was found many times. V usage is TRBV7-9 and J usage is TRBJ1-2; D is possibly TRBD1 (5 bases). Trimming cost V 3 bases and J 3 bases, with 11 bases left between them. The CDR3 loop spans 14 amino acids. The germline V gene has CDR1 SEHNR and CDR2 FQNEAQ (reference sequence). The CDR3 region has the DNA TGTGCCAGCAGCTTTGAGTGGGACTACTATGGCTACACCTTC. Translating gives CASSFEWDYYGYTF.

The rearrangement joins TRBV7-9 to TRBJ2-7; D uncertain. Germline V gene sequence: CDR1 SEHNR, CDR2 FQNEAQ (reference sequence). This CDR3 is 15 amino acids long. The ends were cut back, 2 bases at V and 2 bases at J, with 13 bases in the middle. The CDR3 region has the DNA TGTGCCAGCAGCTTATCGGACGAAGGAACCTACGAGCAGTACTTC. Encoded protein: CASSLSDEGTYEQYF.

This clonotype has a count of ten or more. V gene TRBV27 combines with J gene TRBJ2-7; tentative D call: TRBD2 (5 bases). Germline-derived CDR1 and CDR2 are MNHEY and SMNVEV (reference sequence). V was trimmed by 2 bases and J by 2 bases, leaving 7 bases between them. The CDR3 covers 13 residues. This CDR3 is CASSLLGTYEQYF. The CDR3, as DNA: TGTGCCAGCAGTTTACTCGGGACCTACGAGCAGTACTTC.

The chain recombines TRBV18 with TRBJ1-5, with TRBD1 identical over 7 bases. Trimming cost V 6 bases and J 5 bases; bases outside gene matches: 10. Germline CDR1 reads KGHSH; CDR2 reads LQKENI. The CDR3 spans 15 residues. CDR3: CASSLVGRGYQPQHF. DNA for the CDR3: TGTGCCAGCTCGTTGGTGGGCAGGGGGTATCAGCCCCAGCATTTT.

This clonotype was detected ten times or more. This chain joins TRBV5-1 and TRBJ2-2; 16 bases match TRBD2. Trimming removed 2 bases from V and 0 bases from J; junction bases left unmatched: 1. Looked up from germline, CDR1 is SGHRS and CDR2 is YFSETQ. The CDR3 runs to 18 residues. The CDR3: CASSFGTSGRANTGELFF. The CDR3 nucleotides read TGCGCCAGCAGCTTCGGGACTAGCGGGAGGGCGAACACCGGGGAGCTGTTTTTT.

Regarding this clonotype: This may be a read error, as it is one base from a much larger clone. The chain has TRBV27 and TRBJ2-1; perhaps TRBD2 as D (6 bases). CDR1 is MNHEY, CDR2 SMNVEV, per germline (reference sequence). The CDR3 consists of 16 residues. CDR3 nucleotide sequence: TGTGCCAGCAGTTTATCGAAGGGACTCGCCTACAATGAGCAGCTCTTC. It translates to CASSLSKGLAYNEQLF.